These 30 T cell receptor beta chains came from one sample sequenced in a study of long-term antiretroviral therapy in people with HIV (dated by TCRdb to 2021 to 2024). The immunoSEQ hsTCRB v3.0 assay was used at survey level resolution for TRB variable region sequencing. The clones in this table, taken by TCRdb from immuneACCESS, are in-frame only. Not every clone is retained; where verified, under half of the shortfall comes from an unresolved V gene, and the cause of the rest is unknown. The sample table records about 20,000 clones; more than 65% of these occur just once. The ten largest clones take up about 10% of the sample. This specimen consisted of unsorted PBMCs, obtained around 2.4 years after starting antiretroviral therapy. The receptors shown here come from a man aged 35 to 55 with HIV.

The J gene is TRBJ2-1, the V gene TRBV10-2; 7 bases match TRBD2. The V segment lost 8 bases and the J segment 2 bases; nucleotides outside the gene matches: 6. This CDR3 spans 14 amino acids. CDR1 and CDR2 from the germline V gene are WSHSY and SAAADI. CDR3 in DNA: TGCGCCAGCCAAGTGGGGACTACCTACAATGAGCAGTTCTTC. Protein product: CASQVGTTYNEQFF.

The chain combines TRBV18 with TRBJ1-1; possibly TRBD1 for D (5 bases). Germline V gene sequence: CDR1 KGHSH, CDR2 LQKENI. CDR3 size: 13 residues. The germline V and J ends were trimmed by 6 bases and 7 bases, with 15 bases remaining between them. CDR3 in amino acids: CASSLGGAGEAFF. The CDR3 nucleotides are TGTGCCAGCTCCCTCGGGGGAGCGGGTGAAGCTTTCTTT.

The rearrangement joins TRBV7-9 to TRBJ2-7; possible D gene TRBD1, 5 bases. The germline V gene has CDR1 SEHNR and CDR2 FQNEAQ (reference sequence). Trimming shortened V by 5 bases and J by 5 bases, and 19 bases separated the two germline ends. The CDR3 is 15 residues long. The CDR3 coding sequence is TGTGCCAGCAGCGACGTTTCGGCAGGGTATGACGAGCAGTACTTC. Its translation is CASSDVSAGYDEQYF.

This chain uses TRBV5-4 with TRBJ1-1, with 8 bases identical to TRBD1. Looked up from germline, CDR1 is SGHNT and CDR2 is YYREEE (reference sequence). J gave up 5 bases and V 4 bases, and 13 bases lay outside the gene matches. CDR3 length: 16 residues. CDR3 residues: CASSPKLQGDYTEAFF. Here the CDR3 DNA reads TGTGCCAGCAGCCCCAAATTACAGGGGGATTATACTGAAGCTTTCTTT.

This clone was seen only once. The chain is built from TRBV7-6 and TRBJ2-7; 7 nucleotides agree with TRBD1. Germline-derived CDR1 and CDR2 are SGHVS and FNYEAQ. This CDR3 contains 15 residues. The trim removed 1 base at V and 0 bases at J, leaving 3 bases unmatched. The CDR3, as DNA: TGTGCCAGCAGCTTAGAAGGGGGCGGCTCCTACGAGCAGTACTTC. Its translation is CASSLEGGGSYEQYF.

Here the CDR3 DNA reads TGCAGCGCCGGCGGGGAGAATCTGGAGCAGTTCTTC. Its translation: CSAGGENLEQFF. J is TRBJ2-1 and V is TRBV29-1, with D possibly TRBD2 on 6 matching bases. Germline V gene lookup returns CDR1 SQVTM and CDR2 ANQGSEA. CDR3 size: 12 residues. The ends were cut back, 7 bases at V and 10 bases at J, with 17 bases in the middle.

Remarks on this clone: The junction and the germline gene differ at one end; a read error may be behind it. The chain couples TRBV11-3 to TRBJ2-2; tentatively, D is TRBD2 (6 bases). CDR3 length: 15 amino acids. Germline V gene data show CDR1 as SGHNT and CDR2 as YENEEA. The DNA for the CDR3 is TGTGCCAGCAGCTTGGGGGGAGGCGACACCGGGGAGCTATTTTTT. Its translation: CASSLGGGDTGELFF.

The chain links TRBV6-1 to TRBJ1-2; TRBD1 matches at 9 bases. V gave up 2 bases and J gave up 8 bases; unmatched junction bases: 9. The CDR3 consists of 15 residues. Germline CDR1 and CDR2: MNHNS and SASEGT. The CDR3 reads CASSEKTGGAFGYTF. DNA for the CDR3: TGTGCCAGCAGTGAAAAGACAGGGGGGGCGTTCGGCTACACCTTC.

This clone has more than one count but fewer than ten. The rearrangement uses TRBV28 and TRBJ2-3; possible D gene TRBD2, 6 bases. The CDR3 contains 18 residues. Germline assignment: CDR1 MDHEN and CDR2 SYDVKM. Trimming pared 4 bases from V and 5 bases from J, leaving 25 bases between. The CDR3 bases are TGTGCCAGCAGTTCGATACCAACCTCCGGGACTTACCTAGATACGCAGTATTTT. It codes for CASSSIPTSGTYLDTQYF. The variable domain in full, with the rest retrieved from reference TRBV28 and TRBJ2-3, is DVKVTQSSRYLVKRTGEKVFLECVQDMDHENMFWYRQDPGLGLRLIYFSYDVKMKEKGDIPEGYSVSREKKERFSLILESASTNQTSMYLCASSSIPTSGTYLDTQYFGPGTRLTVL.

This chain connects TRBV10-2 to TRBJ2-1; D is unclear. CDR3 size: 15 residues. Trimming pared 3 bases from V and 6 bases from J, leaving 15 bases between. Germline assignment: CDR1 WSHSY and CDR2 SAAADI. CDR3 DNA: TGCGCCAGCAGTGATAAGGACCTGGTATCCAATGAGCAGTTCTTC. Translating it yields CASSDKDLVSNEQFF.

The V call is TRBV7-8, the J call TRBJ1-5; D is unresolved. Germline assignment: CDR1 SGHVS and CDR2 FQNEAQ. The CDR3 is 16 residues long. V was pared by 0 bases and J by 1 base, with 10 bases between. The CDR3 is CASSLALADSNQPQHF. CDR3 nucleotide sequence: TGTGCCAGCAGCTTAGCGCTGGCGGACAGCAATCAGCCCCAGCATTTT.

The CDR3 DNA reads as TGCGCCAGCAGCTCAGACGGCTACGAGCAGTACTTC. Its protein is CASSSDGYEQYF. The chain recombines TRBV5-1 with TRBJ2-7, with no clear D. The germline V and J ends were trimmed by 3 bases and 3 bases, with 7 bases remaining between them. CDR1 and CDR2 from the germline V gene are SGHRS and YFSETQ. This CDR3 comprises 12 residues.

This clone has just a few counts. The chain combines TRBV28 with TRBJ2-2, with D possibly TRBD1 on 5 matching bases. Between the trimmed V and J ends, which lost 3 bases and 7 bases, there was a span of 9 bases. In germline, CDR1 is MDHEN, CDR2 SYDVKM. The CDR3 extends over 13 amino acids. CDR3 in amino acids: CASSFTGGGELFF. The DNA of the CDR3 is TGTGCCAGCAGTTTTACAGGCGGCGGGGAGCTGTTTTTT.

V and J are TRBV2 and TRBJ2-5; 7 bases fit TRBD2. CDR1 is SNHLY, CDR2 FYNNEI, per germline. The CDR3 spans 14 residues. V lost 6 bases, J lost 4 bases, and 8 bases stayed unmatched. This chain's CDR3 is CASSPREAVETQYF. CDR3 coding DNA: TGTGCCAGCAGCCCCCGGGAGGCGGTAGAGACCCAGTACTTC.

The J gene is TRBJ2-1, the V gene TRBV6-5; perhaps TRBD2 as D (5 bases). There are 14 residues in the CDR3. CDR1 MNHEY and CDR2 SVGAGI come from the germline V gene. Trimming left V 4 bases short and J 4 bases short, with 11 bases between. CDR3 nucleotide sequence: TGTGCCAGCAGTTCCACGGACTGGTACAATGAGCAGTTCTTC. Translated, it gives CASSSTDWYNEQFF.

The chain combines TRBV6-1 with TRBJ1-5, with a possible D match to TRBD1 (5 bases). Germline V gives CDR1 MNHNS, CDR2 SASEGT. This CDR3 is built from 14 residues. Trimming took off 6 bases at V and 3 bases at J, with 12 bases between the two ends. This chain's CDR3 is CASSGGGINQPQHF. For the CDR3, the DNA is TGTGCCAGCAGCGGTGGGGGGATCAATCAGCCCCAGCATTTT.

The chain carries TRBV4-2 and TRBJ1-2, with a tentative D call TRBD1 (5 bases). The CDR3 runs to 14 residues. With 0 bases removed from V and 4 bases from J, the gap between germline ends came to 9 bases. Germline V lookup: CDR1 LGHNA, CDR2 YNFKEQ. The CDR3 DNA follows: TGTGCCAGCAGCCAAGAGCCCCAGGGCTATGGCTACACCTTC. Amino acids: CASSQEPQGYGYTF.

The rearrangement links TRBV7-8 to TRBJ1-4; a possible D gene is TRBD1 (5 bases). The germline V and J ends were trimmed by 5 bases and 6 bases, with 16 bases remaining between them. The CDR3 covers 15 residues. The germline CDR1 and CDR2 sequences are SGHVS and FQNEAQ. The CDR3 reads CASSPKRDVDEKLFF. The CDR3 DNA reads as TGTGCCAGCAGCCCAAAGAGGGACGTGGATGAAAAACTGTTTTTT.

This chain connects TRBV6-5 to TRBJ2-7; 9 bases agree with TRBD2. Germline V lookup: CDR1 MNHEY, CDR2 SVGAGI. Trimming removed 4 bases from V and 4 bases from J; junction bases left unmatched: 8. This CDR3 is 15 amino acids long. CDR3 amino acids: CASSSLTSGTYEQYF. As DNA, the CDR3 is TGTGCCAGCAGTTCCCTGACTAGCGGCACTTACGAGCAGTACTTC.

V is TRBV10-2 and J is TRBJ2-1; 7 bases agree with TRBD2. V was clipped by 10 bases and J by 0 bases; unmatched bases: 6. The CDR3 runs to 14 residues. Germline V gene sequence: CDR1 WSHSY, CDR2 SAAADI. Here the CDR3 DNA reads TGCGCCACCAAGGGGACTAACTCCTACAATGAGCAGTTCTTC. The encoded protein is CATKGTNSYNEQFF.

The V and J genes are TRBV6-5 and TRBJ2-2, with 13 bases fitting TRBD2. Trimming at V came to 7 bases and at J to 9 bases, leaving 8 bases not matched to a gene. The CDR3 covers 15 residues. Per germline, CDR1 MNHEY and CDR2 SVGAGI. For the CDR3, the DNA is TGTGCCAGCATGGGGACTAGCGGGGCCGGTCGGGAGCTGTTTTTT. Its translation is CASMGTSGAGRELFF.

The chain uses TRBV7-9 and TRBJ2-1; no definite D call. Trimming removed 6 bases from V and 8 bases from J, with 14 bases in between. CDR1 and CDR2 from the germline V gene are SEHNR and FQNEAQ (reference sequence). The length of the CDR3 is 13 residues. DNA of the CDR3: TGTGCCAGCAGTGTGCGGACGCCGGATGAGCAGTTCTTC. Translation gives CASSVRTPDEQFF. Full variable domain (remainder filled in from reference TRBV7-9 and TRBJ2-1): DTGVSQNPRHKITKRGQNVTFRCDPISEHNRLYWYRQTLGQGPEFLTYFQNEAQLEKSRLLSDRFSAERPKGSFSTLEIQRTEQGDSAMYLCASSVRTPDEQFFGPGTRLTVL.

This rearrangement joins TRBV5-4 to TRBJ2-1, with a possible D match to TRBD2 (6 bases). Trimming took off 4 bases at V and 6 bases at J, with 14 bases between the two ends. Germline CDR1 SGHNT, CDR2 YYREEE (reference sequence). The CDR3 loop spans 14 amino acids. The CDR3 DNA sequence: TGTGCCAGCAGCCCCGGTGGGGGACTCAATGAGCAGTTCTTC. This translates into CASSPGGGLNEQFF.

CDR3 loop: CASSDVAGERSDTQYF. CDR3 coding DNA: TGTGCCAGCAGTGACGTTGCGGGAGAGCGGTCGGATACGCAGTATTTT. The rearrangement uses TRBV6-4 and TRBJ2-3; 7 bases line up with TRBD2. J gave up 6 bases and V 2 bases, and 11 bases lay outside the gene matches. There are 16 residues in the CDR3. The germline V gene has CDR1 MRHNA and CDR2 SNTAGT.

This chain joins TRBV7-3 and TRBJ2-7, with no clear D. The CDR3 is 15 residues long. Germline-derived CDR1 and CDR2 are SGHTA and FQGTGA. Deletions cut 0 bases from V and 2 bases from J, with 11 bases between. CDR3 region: CASSLTGRRPYEQYF. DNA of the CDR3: TGTGCCAGCAGCTTAACGGGCAGACGGCCCTACGAGCAGTACTTC.

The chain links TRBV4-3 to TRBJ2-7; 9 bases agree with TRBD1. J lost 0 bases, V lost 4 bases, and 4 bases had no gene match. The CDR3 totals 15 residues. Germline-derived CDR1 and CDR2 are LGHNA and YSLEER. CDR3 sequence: CASSRGTGSSYEQYF. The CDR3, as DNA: TGCGCCAGCAGCCGGGGGACAGGGAGCTCCTACGAGCAGTACTTC.

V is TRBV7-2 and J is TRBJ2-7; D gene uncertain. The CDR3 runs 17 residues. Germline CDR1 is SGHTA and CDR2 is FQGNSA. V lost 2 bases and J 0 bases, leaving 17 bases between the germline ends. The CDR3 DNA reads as TGTGCCAGCAGCTTACCAATAGGAGAACTCCTCTCCTACGAGCAGTACTTC. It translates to CASSLPIGELLSYEQYF.

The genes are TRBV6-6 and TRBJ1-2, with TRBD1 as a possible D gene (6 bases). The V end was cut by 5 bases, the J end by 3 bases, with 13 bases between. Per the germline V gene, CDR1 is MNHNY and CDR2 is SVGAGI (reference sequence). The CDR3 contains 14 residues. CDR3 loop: CASSPRGGDYGYTF. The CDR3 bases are TGTGCCAGCAGTCCTCGAGGGGGGGACTATGGCTACACCTTC.

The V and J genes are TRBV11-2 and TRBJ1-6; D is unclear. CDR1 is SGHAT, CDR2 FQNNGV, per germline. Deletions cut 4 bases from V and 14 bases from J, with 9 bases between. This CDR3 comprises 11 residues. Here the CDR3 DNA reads TGTGCCAGCAGCTCCCAGCTTTCCCTCCACTTT. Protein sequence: CASSSQLSLHF. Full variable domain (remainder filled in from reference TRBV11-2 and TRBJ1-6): EAGVAQSPRYKIIEKRQSVAFWCNPISGHATLYWYQQILGQGPKLLIQFQNNGVVDDSQLPKDRFSAERLKGVDSTLKIQPAKLEDSAVYLCASSSQLSLHFGNGTRLTVT.

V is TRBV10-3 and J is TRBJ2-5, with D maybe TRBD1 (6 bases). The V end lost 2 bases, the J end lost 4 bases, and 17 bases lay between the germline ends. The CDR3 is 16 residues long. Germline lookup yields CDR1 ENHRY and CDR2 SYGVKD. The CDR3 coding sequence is TGTGCCATCAGTGAGCCAGGACAGTCGGCTGGAGAGACCCAGTACTTC. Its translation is CAISEPGQSAGETQYF.